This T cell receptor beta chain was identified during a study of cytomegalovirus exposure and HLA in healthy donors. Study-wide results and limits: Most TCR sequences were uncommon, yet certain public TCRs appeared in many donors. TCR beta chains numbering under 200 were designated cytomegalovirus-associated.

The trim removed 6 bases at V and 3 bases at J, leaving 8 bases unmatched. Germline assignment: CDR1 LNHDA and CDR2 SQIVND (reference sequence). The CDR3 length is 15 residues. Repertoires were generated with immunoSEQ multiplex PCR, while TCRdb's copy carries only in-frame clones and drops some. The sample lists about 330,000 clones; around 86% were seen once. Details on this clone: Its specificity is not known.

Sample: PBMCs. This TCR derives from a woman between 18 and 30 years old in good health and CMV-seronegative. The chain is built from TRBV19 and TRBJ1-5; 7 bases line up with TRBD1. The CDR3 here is CASRSAGTDNQPQHF. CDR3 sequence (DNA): TGTGCCAGTAGAAGTGCAGGGACAGACAATCAGCCCCAGCATTTT.